Detailed here is one T cell receptor beta chain. Assay: immunoSEQ multiplex PCR; the TCRdb copy retains only in-frame clones and omits some. The table includes around 270,000 clones, 84% detected once. Germline V gives CDR1 SGHDN, CDR2 FVKESK. J gave up 10 bases and V 4 bases, and 12 bases lay outside the gene matches. The CDR3 runs to 14 residues. The sample belongs to a study of blood T cell repertoires in COVID-19. Sequencing used peripheral blood. V is TRBV14 and J is TRBJ1-2; 7 nucleotides align to TRBD1. The sequence was obtained from a man aged 55 to 70 with acute or convalescent COVID-19. The CDR3 reads CASSRRDRMATYTF. The CDR3 coding sequence is TGTGCCAGCAGCCGCCGGGACAGAATGGCTACCTACACCTTC.